This TCR beta chain originates from a study of tumor and adjacent non-tumor tissue in lung cancer. Whole-study results and caveats: Top 100 clones took a larger repertoire share in normal lung. TCR diversity was significantly greater in tumor than normal lung tissue. Tumor TCR diversity, when higher, was linked to shorter survival.

Germline V gene lookup returns CDR1 WNHNN and CDR2 SYGVQD (reference sequence). This CDR3 comprises 16 residues. No cell sorting was done before RNA was extracted from the tissue. The normal lung tissue was taken more than 3 cm from the tumor edge. Between August and November 2014, newly diagnosed, chemotherapy-naive lung cancer patients underwent thoracic surgery in China. TCRbeta libraries were built with three rounds of nested PCR, modified from ARM-PCR. In TCRdb, the multiplex PCR reads were re-called with MiXCR into one record per CDR3 protein. The data contain approximately 80,000 distinct CDR3 sequences, more than 80% of them singletons. As for this clonotype: Its antigen is currently unknown. The CDR3 does not end in the conserved phenylalanine or tryptophan, so this is likely a read error.

The receptor was derived from a man in his 60s with non-small cell lung cancer. The chain joins TRBV10-1 to TRBJ2-1; 9 nucleotides align to TRBD1. Sequenced: distant non-tumor lung tissue. The DNA of the CDR3 is TGCACCAGCGGGGCTCCGGGACAGGGAGAAGGCGATGATCAGTTCCTC. It codes for CTSGAPGQGEGDDQFL.